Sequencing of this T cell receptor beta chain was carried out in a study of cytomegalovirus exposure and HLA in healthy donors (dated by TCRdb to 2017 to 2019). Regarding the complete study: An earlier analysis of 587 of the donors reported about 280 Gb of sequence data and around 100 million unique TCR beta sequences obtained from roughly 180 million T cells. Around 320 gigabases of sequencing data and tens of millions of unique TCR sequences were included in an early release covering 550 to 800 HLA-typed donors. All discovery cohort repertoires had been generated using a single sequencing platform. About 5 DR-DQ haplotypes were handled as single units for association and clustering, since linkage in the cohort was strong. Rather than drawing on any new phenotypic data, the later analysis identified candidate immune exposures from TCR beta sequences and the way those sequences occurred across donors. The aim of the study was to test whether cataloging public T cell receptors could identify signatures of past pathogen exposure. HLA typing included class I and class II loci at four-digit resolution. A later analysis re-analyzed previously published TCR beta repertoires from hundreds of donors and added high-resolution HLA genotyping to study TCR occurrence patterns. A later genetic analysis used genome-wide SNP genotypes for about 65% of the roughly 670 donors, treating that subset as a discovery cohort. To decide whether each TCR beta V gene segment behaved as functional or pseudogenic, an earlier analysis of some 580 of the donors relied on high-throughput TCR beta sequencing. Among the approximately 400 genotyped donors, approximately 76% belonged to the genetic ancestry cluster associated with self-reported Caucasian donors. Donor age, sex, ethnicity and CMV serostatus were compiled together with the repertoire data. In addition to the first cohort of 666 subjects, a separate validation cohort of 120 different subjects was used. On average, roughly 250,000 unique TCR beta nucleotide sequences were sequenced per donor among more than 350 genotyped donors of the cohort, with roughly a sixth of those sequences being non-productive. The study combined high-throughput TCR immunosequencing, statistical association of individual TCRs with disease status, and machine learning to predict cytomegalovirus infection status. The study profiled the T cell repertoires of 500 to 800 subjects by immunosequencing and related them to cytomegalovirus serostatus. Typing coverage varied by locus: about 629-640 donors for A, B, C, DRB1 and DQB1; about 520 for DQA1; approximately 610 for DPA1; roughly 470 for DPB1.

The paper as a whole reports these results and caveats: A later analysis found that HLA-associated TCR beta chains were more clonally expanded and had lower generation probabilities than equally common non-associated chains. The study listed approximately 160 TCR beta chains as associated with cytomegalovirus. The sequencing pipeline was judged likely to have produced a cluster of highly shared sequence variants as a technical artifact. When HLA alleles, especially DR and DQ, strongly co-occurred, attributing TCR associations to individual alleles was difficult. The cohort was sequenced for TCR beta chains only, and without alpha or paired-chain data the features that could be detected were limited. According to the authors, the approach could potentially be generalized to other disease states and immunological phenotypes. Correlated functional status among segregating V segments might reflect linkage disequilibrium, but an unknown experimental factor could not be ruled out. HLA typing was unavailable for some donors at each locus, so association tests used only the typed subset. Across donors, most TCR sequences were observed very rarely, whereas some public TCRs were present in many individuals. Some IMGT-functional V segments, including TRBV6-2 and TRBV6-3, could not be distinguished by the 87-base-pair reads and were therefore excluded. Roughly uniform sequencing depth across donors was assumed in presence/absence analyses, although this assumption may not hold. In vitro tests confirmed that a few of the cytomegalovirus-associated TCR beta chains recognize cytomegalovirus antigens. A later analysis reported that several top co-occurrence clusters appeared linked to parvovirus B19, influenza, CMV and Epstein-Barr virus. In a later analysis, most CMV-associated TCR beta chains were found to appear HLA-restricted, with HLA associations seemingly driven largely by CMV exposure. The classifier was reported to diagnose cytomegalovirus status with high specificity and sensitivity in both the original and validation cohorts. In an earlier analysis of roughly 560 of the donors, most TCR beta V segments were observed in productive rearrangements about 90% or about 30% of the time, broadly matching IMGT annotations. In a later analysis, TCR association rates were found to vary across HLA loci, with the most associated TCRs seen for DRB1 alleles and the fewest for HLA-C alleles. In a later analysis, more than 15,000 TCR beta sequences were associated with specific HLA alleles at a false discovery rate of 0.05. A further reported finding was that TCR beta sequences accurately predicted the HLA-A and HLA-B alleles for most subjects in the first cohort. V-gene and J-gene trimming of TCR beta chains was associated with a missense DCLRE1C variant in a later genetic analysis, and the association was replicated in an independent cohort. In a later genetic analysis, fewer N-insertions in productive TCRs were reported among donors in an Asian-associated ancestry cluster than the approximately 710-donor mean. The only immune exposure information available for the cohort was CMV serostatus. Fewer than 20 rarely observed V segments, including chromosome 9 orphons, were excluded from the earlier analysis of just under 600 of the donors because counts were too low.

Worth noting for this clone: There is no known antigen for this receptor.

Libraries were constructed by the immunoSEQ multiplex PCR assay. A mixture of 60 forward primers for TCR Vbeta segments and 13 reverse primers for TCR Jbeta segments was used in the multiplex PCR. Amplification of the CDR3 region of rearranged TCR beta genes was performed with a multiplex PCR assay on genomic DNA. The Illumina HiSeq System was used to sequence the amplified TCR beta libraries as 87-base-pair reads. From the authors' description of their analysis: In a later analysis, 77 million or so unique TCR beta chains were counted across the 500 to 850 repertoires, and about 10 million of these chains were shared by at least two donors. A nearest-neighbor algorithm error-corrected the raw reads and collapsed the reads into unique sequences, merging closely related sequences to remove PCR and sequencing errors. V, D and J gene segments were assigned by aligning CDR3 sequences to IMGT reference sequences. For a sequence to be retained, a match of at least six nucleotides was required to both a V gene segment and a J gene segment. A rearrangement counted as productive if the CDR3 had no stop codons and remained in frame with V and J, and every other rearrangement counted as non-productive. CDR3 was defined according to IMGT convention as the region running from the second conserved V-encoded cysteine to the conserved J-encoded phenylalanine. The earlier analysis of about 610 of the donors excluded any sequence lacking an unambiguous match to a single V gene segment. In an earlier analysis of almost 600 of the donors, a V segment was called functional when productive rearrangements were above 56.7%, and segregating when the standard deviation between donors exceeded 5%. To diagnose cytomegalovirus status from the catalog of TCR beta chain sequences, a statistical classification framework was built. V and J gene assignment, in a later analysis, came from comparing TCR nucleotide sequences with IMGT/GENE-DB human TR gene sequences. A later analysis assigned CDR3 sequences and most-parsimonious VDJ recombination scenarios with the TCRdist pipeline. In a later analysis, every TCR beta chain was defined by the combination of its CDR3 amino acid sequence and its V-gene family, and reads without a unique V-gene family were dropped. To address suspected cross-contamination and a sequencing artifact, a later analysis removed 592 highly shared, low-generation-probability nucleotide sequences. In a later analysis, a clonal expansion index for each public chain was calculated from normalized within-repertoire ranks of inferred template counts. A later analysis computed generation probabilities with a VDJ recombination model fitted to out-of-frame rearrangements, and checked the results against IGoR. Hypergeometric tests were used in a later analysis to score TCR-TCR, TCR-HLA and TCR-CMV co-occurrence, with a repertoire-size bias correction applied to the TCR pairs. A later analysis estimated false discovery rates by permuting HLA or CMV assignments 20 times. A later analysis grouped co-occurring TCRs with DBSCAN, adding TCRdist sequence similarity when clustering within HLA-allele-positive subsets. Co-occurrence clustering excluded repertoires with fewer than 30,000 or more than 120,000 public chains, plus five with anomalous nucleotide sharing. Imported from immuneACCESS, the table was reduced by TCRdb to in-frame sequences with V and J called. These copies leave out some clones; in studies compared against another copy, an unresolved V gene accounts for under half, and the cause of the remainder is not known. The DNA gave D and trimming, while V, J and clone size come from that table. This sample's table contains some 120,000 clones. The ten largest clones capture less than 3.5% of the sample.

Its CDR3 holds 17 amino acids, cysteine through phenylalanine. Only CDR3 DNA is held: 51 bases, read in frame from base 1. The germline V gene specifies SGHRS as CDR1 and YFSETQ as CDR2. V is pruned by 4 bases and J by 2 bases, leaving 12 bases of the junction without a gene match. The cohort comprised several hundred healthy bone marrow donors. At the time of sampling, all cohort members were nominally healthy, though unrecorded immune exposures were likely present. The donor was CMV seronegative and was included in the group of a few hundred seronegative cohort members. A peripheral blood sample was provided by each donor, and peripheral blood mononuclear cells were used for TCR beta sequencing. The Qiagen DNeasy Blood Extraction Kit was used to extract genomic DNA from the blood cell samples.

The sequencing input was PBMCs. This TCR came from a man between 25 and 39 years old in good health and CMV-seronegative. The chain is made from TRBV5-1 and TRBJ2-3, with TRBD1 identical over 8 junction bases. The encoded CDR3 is CASSPTPGQGFTDTQYF. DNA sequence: TGCGCCAGCAGCCCCACCCCCGGACAGGGCTTCACAGATACGCAGTATTTT.